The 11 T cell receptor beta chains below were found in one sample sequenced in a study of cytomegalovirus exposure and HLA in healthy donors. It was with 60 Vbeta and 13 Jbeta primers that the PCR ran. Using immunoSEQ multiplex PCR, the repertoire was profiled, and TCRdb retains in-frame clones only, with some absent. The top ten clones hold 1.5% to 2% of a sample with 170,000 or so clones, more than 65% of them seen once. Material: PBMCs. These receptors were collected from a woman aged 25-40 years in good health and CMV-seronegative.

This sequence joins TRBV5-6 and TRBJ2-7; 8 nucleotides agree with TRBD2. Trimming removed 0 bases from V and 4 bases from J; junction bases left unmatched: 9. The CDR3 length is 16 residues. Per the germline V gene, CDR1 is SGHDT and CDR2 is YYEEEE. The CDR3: CASSLAGVAGFYEQYF. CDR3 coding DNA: TGTGCCAGCAGCTTGGCCGGGGTAGCGGGATTTTACGAGCAGTACTTC.

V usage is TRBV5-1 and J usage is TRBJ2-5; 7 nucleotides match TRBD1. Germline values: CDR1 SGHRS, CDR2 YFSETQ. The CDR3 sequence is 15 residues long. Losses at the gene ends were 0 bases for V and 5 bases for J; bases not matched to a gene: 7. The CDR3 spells CASSLVGQVQETQYF. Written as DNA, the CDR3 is TGCGCCAGCAGCTTGGTCGGACAGGTCCAGGAGACCCAGTACTTC.

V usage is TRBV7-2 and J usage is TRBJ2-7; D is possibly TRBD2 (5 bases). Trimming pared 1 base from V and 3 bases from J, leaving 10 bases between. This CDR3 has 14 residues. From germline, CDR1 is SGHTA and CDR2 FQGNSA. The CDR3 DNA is TGTGCCAGCAGCTTAGAGGGAGCCAACTACGAGCAGTACTTC. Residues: CASSLEGANYEQYF.

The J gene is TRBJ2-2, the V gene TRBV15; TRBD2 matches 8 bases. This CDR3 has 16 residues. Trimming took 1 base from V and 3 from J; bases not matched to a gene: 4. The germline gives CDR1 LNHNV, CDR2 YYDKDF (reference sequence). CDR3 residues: CATSRGRGEYTGELFF. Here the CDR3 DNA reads TGTGCCACCAGCAGAGGGCGGGGGGAATACACCGGGGAGCTGTTTTTT.

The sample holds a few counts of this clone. The CDR3 loop is CASSQDQYSNQPQHF. DNA for the CDR3: TGTGCCAGCAGCCAAGACCAGTATAGCAATCAGCCCCAGCATTTT. The chain carries TRBV4-2 and TRBJ1-5; D not certain. The V gene lost 0 bases and the J gene lost 0 bases, with 6 bases spanning the gap. CDR3 length: 15 residues. The germline V gene has CDR1 LGHNA and CDR2 YNFKEQ.

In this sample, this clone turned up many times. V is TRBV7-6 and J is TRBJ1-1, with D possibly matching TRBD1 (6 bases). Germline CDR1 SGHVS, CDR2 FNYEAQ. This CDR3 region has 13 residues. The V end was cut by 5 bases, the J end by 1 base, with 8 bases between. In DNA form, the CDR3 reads TGTGCCAGCAGCCGGGACACGAACACTGAAGCTTTCTTT. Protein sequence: CASSRDTNTEAFF.

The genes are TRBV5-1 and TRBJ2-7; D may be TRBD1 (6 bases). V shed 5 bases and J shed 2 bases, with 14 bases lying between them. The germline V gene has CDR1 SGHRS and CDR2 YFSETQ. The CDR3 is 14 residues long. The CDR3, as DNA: TGCGCCAGCAGGGCCCAAGGGGGAACCTACGAGCAGTACTTC. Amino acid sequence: CASRAQGGTYEQYF.

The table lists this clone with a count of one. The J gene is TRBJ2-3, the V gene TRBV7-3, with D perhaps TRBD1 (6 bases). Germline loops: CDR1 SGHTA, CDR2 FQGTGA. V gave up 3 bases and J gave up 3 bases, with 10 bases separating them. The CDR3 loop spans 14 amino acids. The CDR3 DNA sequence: TGTGCCAGCAGCTTGGACAGTCGAACAGATACGCAGTATTTT. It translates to CASSLDSRTDTQYF.

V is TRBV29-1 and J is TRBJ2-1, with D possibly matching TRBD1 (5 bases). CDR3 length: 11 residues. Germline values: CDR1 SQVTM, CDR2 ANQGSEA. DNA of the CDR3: TGCAAAGTGGGGCAGGGCAATGAGCAGTTCTTC. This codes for CKVGQGNEQFF.

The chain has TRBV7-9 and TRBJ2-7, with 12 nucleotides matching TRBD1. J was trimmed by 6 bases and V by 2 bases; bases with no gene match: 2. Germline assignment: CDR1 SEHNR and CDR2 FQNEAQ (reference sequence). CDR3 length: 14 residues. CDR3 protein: CASSLRGQGAEQYF. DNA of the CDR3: TGTGCCAGCAGCTTAAGGGGACAGGGGGCCGAGCAGTACTTC.

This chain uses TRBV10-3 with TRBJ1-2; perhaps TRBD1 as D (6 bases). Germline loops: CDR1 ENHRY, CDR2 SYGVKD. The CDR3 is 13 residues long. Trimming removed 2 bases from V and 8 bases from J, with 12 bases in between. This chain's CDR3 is CAISEPGEEGYTF. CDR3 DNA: TGTGCCATCAGTGAGCCAGGGGAAGAGGGCTACACCTTC.